The 30 T cell receptor beta chains reported below all come from one sample, sequenced in a study of a mutant IDH1 vaccine in newly diagnosed glioma. Time point specified: week 23, last vaccination. Doses of 300 ug of mutant IDH1 20-mer peptide were given with topical imiquimod. These TCRs are of unknown antigen specificity. Sequencing was performed with immunoSEQ multiplex PCR; in TCRdb, only in-frame clones are kept and a portion is missing. The sample has 43,000 or so clones; about 88% are singletons. Sequencing used PBMCs, obtained from a glioma patient whose treatment included an IDH1 peptide vaccine. All receptors derive from a woman under 30 with glioma. Some clones in this sample may be carry-over from other donors' samples.

The V call is TRBV11-2, the J call TRBJ1-2; 9 bases line up with TRBD1. Per germline, CDR1 SGHAT and CDR2 FQNNGV. Germline trimming cut 5 bases from V and 8 bases from J; bases unmatched to any gene: 12. The CDR3 runs to 15 residues. CDR3 in amino acids: CASSPPGTGFGGYTF. In DNA form, the CDR3 reads TGTGCCAGCAGCCCCCCCGGGACAGGGTTCGGGGGCTACACCTTC. Together with reference TRBV11-2 and TRBJ1-2, the CDR3 gives the full variable domain: EAGVAQSPRYKIIEKRQSVAFWCNPISGHATLYWYQQILGQGPKLLIQFQNNGVVDDSQLPKDRFSAERLKGVDSTLKIQPAKLEDSAVYLCASSPPGTGFGGYTFGSGTRLTVV.

The chain uses TRBV4-3 and TRBJ2-3; a possible D gene is TRBD1 (5 bases). CDR1 LGHNA and CDR2 YSLEER come from the germline V gene. V was clipped by 0 bases and J by 4 bases, with 8 bases between them. CDR3 length: 14 amino acids. The CDR3 coding sequence is TGCGCCAGCAGCCAAGATGGGGCGGCAGATACGCAGTATTTT. Its protein product is CASSQDGAADTQYF.

The chain employs TRBV6-1 and TRBJ2-4; D ambiguous. The V gene lost 5 bases and the J gene lost 12 bases, with 14 bases spanning the gap. The CDR3 totals 12 residues. Germline V lookup: CDR1 MNHNS, CDR2 SASEGT. CDR3 loop: CASSSRAENQYF. Written as DNA, the CDR3 is TGTGCCAGCAGTTCTCGAGCAGAGAATCAGTACTTC.

This chain connects TRBV19 to TRBJ1-2; D is unclear. Germline CDR1 and CDR2: LNHDA and SQIVND (reference sequence). The CDR3 is 12 residues long. Trimming took off 5 bases at V and 6 bases at J, with 10 bases between the two ends. CDR3: CASSLTTDGYTF. The CDR3 nucleotides are TGTGCCAGTAGTCTAACCACGGATGGCTACACCTTC.

The chain employs TRBV5-1 and TRBJ2-3; 10 bases agree with TRBD1. Germline CDR1 reads SGHRS; CDR2 reads YFSETQ. V trimming: 0 bases; J trimming: 4 bases; junction bases outside the gene matches: 5. The CDR3 totals 16 residues. DNA for the CDR3: TGCGCCAGCAGCTTGGCATTAGGACAGGGGGCAGATACGCAGTATTTT. It translates to CASSLALGQGADTQYF.

This clone was seen just once. The gene calls are TRBV2 and TRBJ2-5; possible D gene TRBD2, 6 bases. The length of the CDR3 is 14 residues. From germline, CDR1 is SNHLY and CDR2 FYNNEI. Trimming cost V 6 bases and J 2 bases, with 13 bases left between them. CDR3 amino acids: CASRLRDFQETQYF. In nucleotides, the CDR3 is TGTGCCAGCAGGCTCCGGGACTTTCAAGAGACCCAGTACTTC.

The chain has TRBV6-1 and TRBJ2-3; no firm D call. The CDR3 covers 14 residues. With 4 bases removed from V and 1 base from J, the gap between germline ends came to 9 bases. The germline V gene encodes CDR1 MNHNS and CDR2 SASEGT. The CDR3 reads CASSATHRTDTQYF. CDR3 sequence (DNA): TGTGCCAGCAGTGCCACCCACCGCACAGATACGCAGTATTTT.

CDR3 DNA: TGTGCCAGCAGTCTGGACAGGTGGGTCTACGAGCAGTACTTC. It yields the protein CASSLDRWVYEQYF. The rearrangement joins TRBV27 to TRBJ2-7, with TRBD1 matching 7 bases. From germline, CDR1 is MNHEY and CDR2 SMNVEV (reference sequence). The CDR3 runs to 14 residues. Losses at the gene ends were 5 bases for V and 3 bases for J; bases not matched to a gene: 7.

The chain carries TRBV10-2 and TRBJ2-3; D may be TRBD1 (5 bases). This CDR3 has 14 amino acids. The V gene's germline CDR1 is WSHSY and CDR2 SAAADI. Deletions cut 2 bases from V and 1 base from J, with 7 bases between. The CDR3 sequence: CASSEEQGTDTQYF. DNA for the CDR3: TGCGCCAGCAGTGAGGAACAGGGCACAGATACGCAGTATTTT.

The CDR3 region is CASHRTSGTGETQYF. The CDR3 DNA is TGCGCCAGCCACCGGACTAGCGGGACAGGAGAGACCCAGTACTTC. The chain couples TRBV5-1 to TRBJ2-5; TRBD2 aligns across 12 bases. The J segment lost 4 bases and the V segment lost 7 bases, leaving 8 bases of the junction unmatched. Germline-derived CDR1 and CDR2 are SGHRS and YFSETQ. There are 15 residues in the CDR3.

V and J are TRBV29-1 and TRBJ1-1; D uncertain. Germline values: CDR1 SQVTM, CDR2 ANQGSEA. The CDR3 extends over 12 amino acids. V was pared by 7 bases and J by 4 bases, with 13 bases between. Here the CDR3 reads CSATPDTTEAFF. DNA for the CDR3: TGCAGCGCCACACCGGATACCACTGAAGCTTTCTTT. The whole variable domain, filled in from reference TRBV29-1 and TRBJ1-1, reads SAVISQKPSRDICQRGTSLTIQCQVDSQVTMMFWYRQQPGQSLTLIATANQGSEATYESGFVIDKFPISRPNLTFSTLTVSNMSPEDSSIYLCSATPDTTEAFFGQGTRLTVV.

The V call is TRBV5-1, the J call TRBJ2-7; the D gene could be TRBD1 or TRBD2 (5 bases each). Germline CDR1 and CDR2: SGHRS and YFSETQ. The CDR3 spans 14 residues. V lost 0 bases and J 0 bases, leaving 7 bases between the germline ends. CDR3 loop: CASSLGDVSYEQYF. CDR3 nucleotide sequence: TGCGCCAGCAGCTTGGGGGACGTCTCCTACGAGCAGTACTTC.

This sequence joins TRBV10-3 and TRBJ2-3; 10 bases agree with TRBD2. This CDR3 is 18 amino acids long. Germline V gene data show CDR1 as ENHRY and CDR2 as SYGVKD. V dropped 4 bases and J dropped 4; count of bases not matched to a gene: 14. The CDR3 region has the DNA TGTGCCATCAGTGGACTATGGGGGAGCGGGGGGGCCGCAGATACGCAGTATTTT. As protein: CAISGLWGSGGAADTQYF.

The chain combines TRBV6-5 with TRBJ1-1; D gene uncertain. The CDR3 contains 16 residues. Germline V gene lookup returns CDR1 MNHEY and CDR2 SVGAGI. Trimming shortened V by 4 bases and J by 0 bases, and 15 bases separated the two germline ends. CDR3: CASSSGPNTMNTEAFF. The CDR3 region has the DNA TGTGCCAGCAGTTCCGGCCCTAATACGATGAACACTGAAGCTTTCTTT.

J is TRBJ2-1 and V is TRBV6-5; D possibly corresponds to TRBD2 (6 bases). The germline V and J ends were trimmed by 6 bases and 0 bases, with 12 bases remaining between them. The germline CDR1 and CDR2 sequences are MNHEY and SVGAGI. The CDR3 is 15 amino acids. CDR3 protein: CASSPSESSYNEQFF. DNA for the CDR3: TGTGCCAGCAGCCCTAGCGAAAGCTCCTACAATGAGCAGTTCTTC.

CDR3: CATRGWAGRSGANVLTF. DNA of the CDR3: TGTGCCACCCGAGGATGGGCAGGACGCTCTGGGGCCAACGTCCTGACTTTC. The V gene is TRBV2, the J gene TRBJ2-6; D gene unclear. The CDR3 is made up of 17 amino acids. V was clipped by 10 bases and J by 0 bases, with 19 bases between them. Per germline, CDR1 SNHLY and CDR2 FYNNEI.

The chain recombines TRBV18 with TRBJ2-5, with TRBD2 matching over 12 bases. The germline gives CDR1 KGHSH, CDR2 LQKENI. The CDR3 covers 16 residues. The V and J ends lost 4 bases and 3 bases, in that order; junction bases with no gene match: 6. For the CDR3, the DNA is TGTGCCAGCTCACACATCCGACTAGCGGGGGAAGAGACCCAGTACTTC. It yields the protein CASSHIRLAGEETQYF.

This clone was seen only a few times. CDR3 DNA sequence: TGTGCCAGCAGCCCCCAAGACGGACCGCGATCGGCCCAGCATTTT. Protein product: CASSPQDGPRSAQHF. J is TRBJ1-5 and V is TRBV9, with no clear D. Trimming removed 4 bases at V and 11 bases at J, with 22 bases between. CDR1 and CDR2 from the germline V gene are SGDLS and YYNGEE. The length of the CDR3 is 15 residues.

The chain is built from TRBV6-1 and TRBJ1-2; 10 nucleotides agree with TRBD1. The CDR3 runs to 16 residues. Trimming cost V 0 bases and J 8 bases; bases outside gene matches: 9. Germline lookup yields CDR1 MNHNS and CDR2 SASEGT. The CDR3, as DNA: TGTGCCAGCAGTGAAGCGGTGGGGGACAGGGGAAGCGGCTACACCTTC. As protein: CASSEAVGDRGSGYTF.

The chain couples TRBV7-6 to TRBJ2-2; the match to TRBD2 covers 11 bases. J gave up 0 bases and V 5 bases, and 8 bases lay outside the gene matches. CDR1 and CDR2 from the germline V gene are SGHVS and FNYEAQ. The CDR3 totals 18 residues. The CDR3 region is CASSRTGTSGPNTGELFF. The CDR3, as DNA: TGTGCCAGCAGCCGAACCGGGACTAGCGGTCCGAACACCGGGGAGCTGTTTTTT.

This clone has a single count. The chain is built from TRBV6-5 and TRBJ2-2, with D possibly matching TRBD1 (6 bases). V lost 4 bases and J 4 bases, leaving 13 bases between the germline ends. The germline CDR1 and CDR2 sequences are MNHEY and SVGAGI. This CDR3 spans 15 amino acids. In DNA, the CDR3 is TGTGCCAGCAGTTTGCCCACAGGGATCACCGGGGAGCTGTTTTTT. Its translation: CASSLPTGITGELFF.

The chain links TRBV11-2 to TRBJ1-1; D not certain. Deletions cut 2 bases from V and 1 base from J, with 11 bases between. The CDR3 spans 15 residues. Germline-derived CDR1 and CDR2 are SGHAT and FQNNGV. This chain's CDR3 is CASSLMKGQNTEAFF. CDR3 DNA: TGTGCCAGCAGCTTAATGAAGGGTCAGAACACTGAAGCTTTCTTT.

The V and J genes are TRBV5-5 and TRBJ1-3, with D maybe TRBD1 (5 bases). V was cut by 0 bases and J by 4 bases, with 11 bases left in between. Germline-derived CDR1 and CDR2 are SGHKS and YYEKEE (reference sequence). The CDR3 consists of 15 residues. The CDR3 reads CASSLDAGPGNTIYF. The CDR3 region has the DNA TGTGCCAGCAGCTTGGATGCAGGGCCAGGAAACACCATATATTTT.

CDR3 sequence reads: CASSSMDRRDNEQFF. As DNA, the CDR3 is TGTGCCAGCAGTTCAATGGACAGGCGGGACAATGAGCAGTTCTTC. The chain has TRBV28 and TRBJ2-1, with 7 nucleotides matching TRBD1. The CDR3 extends over 15 amino acids. The germline gives CDR1 MDHEN, CDR2 SYDVKM. V lost 4 bases, J lost 5 bases, and 8 bases stayed unmatched.

CDR3 nucleotide sequence: TGTGCCAGCAGCTTTAGCGGGAGGGCCCCGGGCGAGCAGTACTTC. Amino acid sequence: CASSFSGRAPGEQYF. The chain employs TRBV7-9 and TRBJ2-7; 11 bases fit TRBD2. Unmatched junction bases numbered 7, after V lost 3 bases and J lost 6 bases. This CDR3 spans 15 amino acids. CDR1 SEHNR and CDR2 FQNEAQ come from the germline V gene (reference sequence). Looking up the rest from reference TRBV7-9 and TRBJ2-7 gives the full variable domain: DTGVSQNPRHKITKRGQNVTFRCDPISEHNRLYWYRQTLGQGPEFLTYFQNEAQLEKSRLLSDRFSAERPKGSFSTLEIQRTEQGDSAMYLCASSFSGRAPGEQYFGPGTRLTVT.

The rearrangement uses TRBV19 and TRBJ1-1; 12 nucleotides line up with TRBD1. CDR3 length: 17 residues. Germline CDR1 reads LNHDA; CDR2 reads SQIVND (reference sequence). V lost 3 bases to trimming and J lost 1 base; unmatched junction nucleotides: 6. The CDR3 coding sequence is TGTGCCAGTAGTATGTGGGGACAGGGGGCGTGGAACACTGAAGCTTTCTTT. It is translated as CASSMWGQGAWNTEAFF.

This chain uses TRBV12-5 with TRBJ2-5; 7 bases align to TRBD2. Per the germline V gene, CDR1 is LGHNT and CDR2 is FRNRAP. The ends lost 6 bases at V and 4 bases at J; junction bases unmatched: 2. The CDR3 is made up of 12 amino acids. The CDR3 here is CASGRGGETQYF. DNA of the CDR3: TGTGCTAGTGGCCGCGGGGGAGAGACCCAGTACTTC.

This clone was detected only once. This chain uses TRBV7-9 with TRBJ2-7; TRBD2 agrees at 11 bases. J gave up 7 bases and V 2 bases, and 7 bases lay outside the gene matches. Per germline, CDR1 SEHNR and CDR2 FQNEAQ (reference sequence). CDR3 length: 15 residues. The CDR3 reads CASSLHTSGRDEQYF. Here the CDR3 DNA reads TGTGCCAGCAGCTTACACACTAGCGGGAGAGATGAGCAGTACTTC.

The chain uses TRBV7-2 and TRBJ2-5, with D possibly matching TRBD1 (5 bases). The germline gives CDR1 SGHTA, CDR2 FQGNSA. This CDR3 comprises 13 residues. V was trimmed by 5 bases and J by 5 bases, leaving 12 bases between them. The CDR3 bases are TGTGCCAGCAGCCCCCAGGGTGGGGAGACCCAGTACTTC. Protein sequence: CASSPQGGETQYF.

This rearrangement joins TRBV5-4 to TRBJ1-1, with D unclear. The germline gives CDR1 SGHNT, CDR2 YYREEE (reference sequence). The CDR3 has 14 residues. V lost 0 bases, J lost 8 bases, and 14 bases lay in between. The DNA for the CDR3 is TGTGCCAGCAGCTTGGGTCTCCACGGGCCCGAAGCTTTCTTT. As protein: CASSLGLHGPEAFF.